This T cell receptor (beta chain) is drawn from a study of PD-L1 blockade in urothelial cancer. The wider study: Male sex and bladder-origin urothelial cancer were recorded for about 90% of the 29 patients. When blood samples were assessed, the median T cell count was around 150,000.

Some clones are missing from TCRdb's copy, which holds only in-frame ones; the method was immunoSEQ multiplex PCR. The table lists around 51,000 clones, 75% to 90% of them singletons, with 16% in the top ten. The V gene lost 4 bases and the J gene lost 5 bases, with 12 bases spanning the gap. Germline-derived CDR1 and CDR2 are SGHRS and YFSETQ. The CDR3 is 13 residues long. The sample in question was PBMCs, obtained around atezolizumab (anti-PD-L1) treatment. The receptor was isolated from a man between 60 and 75 years old with urothelial cancer. The V and J genes are TRBV5-1 and TRBJ1-1; possible D gene TRBD1, 5 bases. The chain's CDR3 is CASSRGTATEAFF. In DNA form, the CDR3 reads TGCGCCAGCAGCCGGGGGACGGCTACTGAAGCTTTCTTT.